A selection of T cell receptor beta chains follows, all from one sample in a study of PD-L1 blockade in urothelial cancer. The table came from immunoSEQ multiplex PCR; TCRdb's copy has only in-frame clones and leaves some out. Of about 52,000 clones in the sample, 70% to 80% were seen once. Sequencing was performed on PBMCs, taken around atezolizumab (anti-PD-L1) treatment. The receptors were sampled from a man between 65 and 85 years old with urothelial cancer. Each CDR3 is given with its conserved first and last residue. The D gene is left open where the match is weak. Clone sizes are given selectively: once, few, many, or a class where the clone is expanded.

clone_size: .
d_call: TRBD1
v_call: TRBV5-6
j_call: TRBJ2-1
cdr3_nt: TGTGCCAGCAGCTGGGACAGGACCTCCTACAATGAGCAGTTCTTC
cdr3_aa: CASSWDRTSYNEQFF

clone_size: .
d_call: .
v_call: TRBV6-6
j_call: TRBJ1-2
cdr3_nt: TGTGCCAGCAGTACGACAGCCGCTAACTATGGCTACACCTTC
cdr3_aa: CASSTTAANYGYTF

clone_size: .
d_call: .
v_call: TRBV10-3
j_call: TRBJ2-5
cdr3_nt: TGTGCCACCCGCCTTGGGGGGGCCCCAGAGACCCAGTACTTC
cdr3_aa: CATRLGGAPETQYF

clone_size: .
d_call: .
v_call: TRBV28
j_call: TRBJ1-1
cdr3_nt: TGTGCCAGCAGTTTGTCCAGGGGAGACACTGAAGCTTTCTTT
cdr3_aa: CASSLSRGDTEAFF

clone_size: .
d_call: TRBD1
v_call: TRBV6-4
j_call: TRBJ1-2
cdr3_nt: TGTGCCAGCAGTGCCGGACAGGGCGGTAACTATGGCTACACCTTC
cdr3_aa: CASSAGQGGNYGYTF

clone_size: few
d_call: .
v_call: TRBV11-3
j_call: TRBJ2-5
cdr3_nt: TGTGCCAGCAGCTTAGATCCTGCTTTGGAGCAAGAGACCCAGTACTTC
cdr3_aa: CASSLDPALEQETQYF

clone_size: .
d_call: .
v_call: TRBV5-1
j_call: TRBJ2-2
cdr3_nt: TGCGCCAGCAGCCAAGGTACTCGGAGCGTCAGCGGGGAGCTGTTTTTT
cdr3_aa: CASSQGTRSVSGELFF

clone_size: .
d_call: .
v_call: TRBV4-2
j_call: TRBJ2-3
cdr3_nt: TGTGCCAGCAGCCAAGATCTGCAGACCGGGAGAGATACGCAGTATTTT
cdr3_aa: CASSQDLQTGRDTQYF

clone_size: .
d_call: .
v_call: TRBV5-1
j_call: TRBJ1-3
cdr3_nt: TGCGCCAGCAGCGCTAATACAGCCAACTCTGGAAACACCATATATTTT
cdr3_aa: CASSANTANSGNTIYF

clone_size: .
d_call: .
v_call: TRBV19
j_call: TRBJ1-5
cdr3_nt: TGTGCCAGTACCCTTGCAGGACTCAATCAGCCCCAGCATTTT
cdr3_aa: CASTLAGLNQPQHF

clone_size: .
d_call: TRBD2
v_call: TRBV5-4
j_call: TRBJ2-7
cdr3_nt: TGTGCCAGCAGCCCCGGGGGGGCCCCCTCCTACGAGCAGTACTTC
cdr3_aa: CASSPGGAPSYEQYF

clone_size: .
d_call: .
v_call: TRBV7-9
j_call: TRBJ2-7
cdr3_nt: TGTGCCAGCAGCTTATCAGGGGACCACGAGCAGTACTTC
cdr3_aa: CASSLSGDHEQYF

clone_size: .
d_call: .
v_call: TRBV6-6
j_call: TRBJ2-7
cdr3_nt: TGTGCCAGCAGCGAGGTCCCCCGCTACGAGCAGTACTTC
cdr3_aa: CASSEVPRYEQYF

clone_size: .
d_call: .
v_call: TRBV7-8
j_call: TRBJ2-3
cdr3_nt: TGTGCCAGCAGCTTTGGCAGCACAGATACGCAGTATTTT
cdr3_aa: CASSFGSTDTQYF

clone_size: few
d_call: TRBD1
v_call: TRBV19
j_call: TRBJ1-3
cdr3_nt: TGTGCCAGTAGGGACAGGCGCTCTGGAAACACCATATATTTT
cdr3_aa: CASRDRRSGNTIYF

clone_size: .
d_call: TRBD1
v_call: TRBV5-6
j_call: TRBJ2-7
cdr3_nt: TGTGCCAGCAGCCGAGCCGGGACAGTCTACGAGCAGTACTTC
cdr3_aa: CASSRAGTVYEQYF

clone_size: .
d_call: TRBD2
v_call: TRBV19
j_call: TRBJ2-3
cdr3_nt: TGTGCCAGTAGTATTCTGGGGGGGGATACGCAGTATTTT
cdr3_aa: CASSILGGDTQYF

clone_size: .
d_call: TRBD1
v_call: TRBV11-1
j_call: TRBJ2-7
cdr3_nt: TGTGCCAGCAGCTTAGCCAGGGGGCGATCCTACGAGCAGTACTTC
cdr3_aa: CASSLARGRSYEQYF

clone_size: .
d_call: TRBD1
v_call: TRBV4-1
j_call: TRBJ2-2
cdr3_nt: TGCGCCAGCAGCTTGGACAGGGAGTTTTCCGGGGAGCTGTTTTTT
cdr3_aa: CASSLDREFSGELFF

clone_size: .
d_call: .
v_call: TRBV7-2
j_call: TRBJ2-7
cdr3_nt: TGTGCCAGCAGCTTAGGAAGAGGGTCTGCGGGCGAGCAGTACTTC
cdr3_aa: CASSLGRGSAGEQYF

clone_size: .
d_call: .
v_call: TRBV19
j_call: TRBJ2-7
cdr3_nt: TGTGCCAGTCGAAGGAGGTACTTC
cdr3_aa: CASRRRYF

clone_size: .
d_call: .
v_call: TRBV7-9
j_call: TRBJ2-1
cdr3_nt: TGTGCCAGCAGCCGCGGACTCTCTAACTACAATGAGCAGTTCTTC
cdr3_aa: CASSRGLSNYNEQFF

clone_size: many
d_call: TRBD2
v_call: TRBV7-8
j_call: TRBJ2-2
cdr3_nt: TGTGCCAGCAGCTTAGTCGGTATTCGCGGGGGTCACGGGGAGCTGTTTTTT
cdr3_aa: CASSLVGIRGGHGELFF

clone_size: .
d_call: .
v_call: TRBV28
j_call: TRBJ1-2
cdr3_nt: TGTGCCAGCAGCCAGGGGAGGGGGGACTATGGCTACACCTTC
cdr3_aa: CASSQGRGDYGYTF

clone_size: .
d_call: .
v_call: TRBV9
j_call: TRBJ2-5
cdr3_nt: TGTGCCAGCAGCTCCAACCCAGGGGAGACCCAGTACTTC
cdr3_aa: CASSSNPGETQYF

clone_size: .
d_call: TRBD2
v_call: TRBV4-2
j_call: TRBJ2-7
cdr3_nt: TGTGCCAGCGGTACTAGCGGGCTCAACGAGCAGTACTTC
cdr3_aa: CASGTSGLNEQYF

clone_size: .
d_call: .
v_call: TRBV6-5
j_call: TRBJ2-2
cdr3_nt: TGTGCCAGCAGTCAAGAGGGAACCGGGGAGCTGTTTTTT
cdr3_aa: CASSQEGTGELFF

clone_size: .
d_call: TRBD1
v_call: TRBV10-3
j_call: TRBJ1-1
cdr3_nt: TGTGCCATCAGTGTTTTCAGGGGGCAGGGGAACACTGAAGCTTTCTTT
cdr3_aa: CAISVFRGQGNTEAFF

clone_size: few
d_call: .
v_call: TRBV19
j_call: TRBJ1-1
cdr3_nt: TGTGCCAGTAATCGGGTGGCGGGGACGACTGAAGCTTTCTTT
cdr3_aa: CASNRVAGTTEAFF

clone_size: .
d_call: .
v_call: TRBV19
j_call: TRBJ2-5
cdr3_nt: TGTGCCAGTAGTATAGCTTCGGCGGGGGCCGCAAAGACCCAGTACTTC
cdr3_aa: CASSIASAGAAKTQYF

clone_size: .
d_call: TRBD2
v_call: TRBV4-1
j_call: TRBJ2-1
cdr3_nt: TGCGCCAGCAGCCAAGAAGGCCATATAGCGGGGGGGCGCAATGAGCAGTTCTTC
cdr3_aa: CASSQEGHIAGGRNEQFF